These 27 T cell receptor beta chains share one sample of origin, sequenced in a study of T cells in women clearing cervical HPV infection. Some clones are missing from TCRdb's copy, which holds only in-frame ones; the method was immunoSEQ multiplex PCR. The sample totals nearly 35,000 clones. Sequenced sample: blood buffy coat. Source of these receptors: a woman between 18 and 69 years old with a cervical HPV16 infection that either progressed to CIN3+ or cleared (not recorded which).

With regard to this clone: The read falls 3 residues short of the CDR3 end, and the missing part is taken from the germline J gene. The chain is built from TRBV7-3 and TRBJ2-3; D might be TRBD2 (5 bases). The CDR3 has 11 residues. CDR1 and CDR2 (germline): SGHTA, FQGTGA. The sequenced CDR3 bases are TGTGCCAGCAGCCAACTAGAGACG. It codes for CASSQLET. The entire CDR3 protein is CASSQLETQYF.

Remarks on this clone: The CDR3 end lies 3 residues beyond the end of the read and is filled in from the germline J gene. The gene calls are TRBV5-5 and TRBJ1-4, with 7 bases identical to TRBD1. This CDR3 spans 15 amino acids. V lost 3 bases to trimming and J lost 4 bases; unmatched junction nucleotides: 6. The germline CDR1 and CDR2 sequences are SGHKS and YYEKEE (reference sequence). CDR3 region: CASSSPGTDNEKLFF. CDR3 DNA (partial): TGTGCCAGCAGCTCCCCCGGGACAGATAATGAAAAA.

The chain's CDR3 is CASSSGANVLFF. The sequenced CDR3 bases are TGTGCCAGCAGCTCTGGGGCCAACGTG. The J gene is TRBJ2-2, the V gene TRBV7-6; TRBD1 might be the D (5 bases). Read coverage stops 3 residues before the CDR3 terminus; the germline J gene supplies the remainder. The CDR3 is 12 amino acids. Germline CDR1 reads SGHVS; CDR2 reads FNYEAQ.

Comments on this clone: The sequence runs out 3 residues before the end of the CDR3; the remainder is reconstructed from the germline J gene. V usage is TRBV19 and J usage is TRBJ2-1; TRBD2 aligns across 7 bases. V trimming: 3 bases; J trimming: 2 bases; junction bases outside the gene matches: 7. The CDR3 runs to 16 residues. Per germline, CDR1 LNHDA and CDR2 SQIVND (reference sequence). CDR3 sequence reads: CASSMGGGRAYNEQFF. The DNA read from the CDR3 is TGTGCCAGTAGTATGGGGGGGGGTAGGGCCTACAATGAG.

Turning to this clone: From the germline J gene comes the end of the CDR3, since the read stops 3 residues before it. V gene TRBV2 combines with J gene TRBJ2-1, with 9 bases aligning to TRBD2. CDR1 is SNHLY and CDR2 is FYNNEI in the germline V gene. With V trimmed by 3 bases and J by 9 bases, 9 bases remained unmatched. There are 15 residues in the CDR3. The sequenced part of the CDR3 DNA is TGTGCCAGCAGTGAGTTAGCGGGGGTCGATCGTGAG. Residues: CASSELAGVDRE. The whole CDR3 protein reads CASSELAGVDREQFF.

The DNA read from the CDR3 is TGTGCCAGCAGCTACTGGACTAGCGGGACCTACGAG. The encoded protein is CASSYWTSGTYE. Given in full, the CDR3 is CASSYWTSGTYEQYF. This sequence joins TRBV5-5 and TRBJ2-7; 12 nucleotides agree with TRBD2. The sequence runs out 3 residues before the end of the CDR3; the remainder is reconstructed from the germline J gene. The CDR3 has 15 residues. CDR1 is SGHKS, CDR2 YYEKEE, per germline (reference sequence). The trim removed 3 bases at V and 2 bases at J, leaving 3 bases unmatched.

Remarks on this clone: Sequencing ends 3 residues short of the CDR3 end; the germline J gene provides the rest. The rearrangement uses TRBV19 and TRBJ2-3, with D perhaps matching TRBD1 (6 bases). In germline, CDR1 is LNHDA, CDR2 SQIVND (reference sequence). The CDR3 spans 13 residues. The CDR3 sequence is CASSDLEGETQYF. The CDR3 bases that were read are TGTGCCAGTAGTGACCTCGAGGGGGAGACG.

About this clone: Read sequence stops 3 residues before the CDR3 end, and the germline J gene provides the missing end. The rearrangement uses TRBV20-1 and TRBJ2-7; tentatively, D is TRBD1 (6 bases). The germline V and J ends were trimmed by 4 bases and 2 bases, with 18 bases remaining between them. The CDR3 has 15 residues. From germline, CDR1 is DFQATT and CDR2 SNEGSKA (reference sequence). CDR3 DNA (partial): TGCAGTGCTACCATGATGACAGGTCGACCCTACGAG. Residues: CSATMMTGRPYE. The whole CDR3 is CSATMMTGRPYEQYF.

The sequenced part of the CDR3 DNA is TGTGCCAGCAGCGTAACAGGGGAGGTGGCG. It yields the protein CASSVTGEVA. The complete CDR3 sequence is CASSVTGEVAQYF. The chain couples TRBV2 to TRBJ2-3; D may be TRBD1 (7 bases). The read is 3 residues too short to cover the CDR3 end, so that end is filled in from the germline J gene. CDR1 and CDR2 (germline): SNHLY, FYNNEI. This CDR3 is built from 13 residues.

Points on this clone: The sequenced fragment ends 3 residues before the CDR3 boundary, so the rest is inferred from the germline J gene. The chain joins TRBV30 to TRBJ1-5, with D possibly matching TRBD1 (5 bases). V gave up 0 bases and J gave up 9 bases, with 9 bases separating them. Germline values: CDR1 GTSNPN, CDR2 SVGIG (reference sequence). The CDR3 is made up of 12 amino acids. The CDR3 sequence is CAWSVGVVPQHF. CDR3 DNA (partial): TGTGCCTGGAGTGTAGGGGTAGTGCCC.

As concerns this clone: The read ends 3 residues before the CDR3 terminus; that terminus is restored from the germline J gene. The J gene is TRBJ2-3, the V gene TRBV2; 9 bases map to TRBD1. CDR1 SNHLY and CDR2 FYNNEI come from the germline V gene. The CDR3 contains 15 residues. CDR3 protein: CASSPDRGTSLTQYF. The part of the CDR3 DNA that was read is TGTGCCAGCAGTCCGGACAGGGGCACATCATTGACG.

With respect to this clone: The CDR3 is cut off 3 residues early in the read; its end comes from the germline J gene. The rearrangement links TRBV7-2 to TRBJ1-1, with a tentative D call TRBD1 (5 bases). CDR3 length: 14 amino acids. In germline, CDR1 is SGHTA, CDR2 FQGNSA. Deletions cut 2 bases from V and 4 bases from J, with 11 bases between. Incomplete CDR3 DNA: TGTGCCAGCAGCTTACCAGGGTGGGTCACTGAA. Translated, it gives CASSLPGWVTE. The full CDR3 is CASSLPGWVTEAFF.

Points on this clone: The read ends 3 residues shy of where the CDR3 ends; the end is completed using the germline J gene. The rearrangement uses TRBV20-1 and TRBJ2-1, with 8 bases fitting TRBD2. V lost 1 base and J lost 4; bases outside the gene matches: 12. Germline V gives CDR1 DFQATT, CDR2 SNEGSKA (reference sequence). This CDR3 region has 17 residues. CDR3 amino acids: CSARGEREKVYYNEQFF. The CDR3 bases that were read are TGCAGTGCTAGAGGTGAGCGGGAGAAGGTGTATTACAATGAG.

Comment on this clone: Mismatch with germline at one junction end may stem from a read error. The sequenced part of the CDR3 DNA is TGCGCCAGCAGCCAAGATCTAGGGGACAGGGGACGAGAGACC. Translated, it gives CASSQDLGDRGRET. The whole CDR3 reads CASSQDLGDRGRETQYF. This rearrangement joins TRBV4-2 to TRBJ2-5; the match to TRBD1 covers 10 bases. The read gets to within 3 residues of the CDR3 end, and the germline J gene fills in the rest. There are 17 residues in the CDR3. Germline CDR1 LGHNA, CDR2 YNFKEQ.

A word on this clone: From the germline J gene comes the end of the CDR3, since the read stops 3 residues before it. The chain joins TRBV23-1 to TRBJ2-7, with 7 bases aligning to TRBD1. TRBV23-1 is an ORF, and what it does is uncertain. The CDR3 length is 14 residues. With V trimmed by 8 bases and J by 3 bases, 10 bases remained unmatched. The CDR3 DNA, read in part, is TGCGCCAGCCTCCGGTACAGGGGAAACTACGAG. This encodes CASLRYRGNYE. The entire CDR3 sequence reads CASLRYRGNYEQYF.

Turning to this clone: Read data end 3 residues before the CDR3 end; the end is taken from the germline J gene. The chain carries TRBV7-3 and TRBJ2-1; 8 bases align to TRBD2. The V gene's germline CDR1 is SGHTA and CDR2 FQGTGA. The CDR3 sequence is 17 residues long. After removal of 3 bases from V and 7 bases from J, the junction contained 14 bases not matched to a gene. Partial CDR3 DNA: TGTGCCAGCAGCTTGGTAGGGACTAGGGGTCTAAGAAATGAG. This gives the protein CASSLVGTRGLRNE. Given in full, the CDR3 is CASSLVGTRGLRNEQFF. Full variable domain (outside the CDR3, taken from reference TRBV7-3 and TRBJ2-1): GAGVSQTPSNKVTEKGKYVELRCDPISGHTALYWYRQSLGQGPEFLIYFQGTGAADDSGLPNDRFFAVRPEGSVSTLKIQRTERGDSAVYLCASSLVGTRGLRNEQFFGPGTRLTVL.

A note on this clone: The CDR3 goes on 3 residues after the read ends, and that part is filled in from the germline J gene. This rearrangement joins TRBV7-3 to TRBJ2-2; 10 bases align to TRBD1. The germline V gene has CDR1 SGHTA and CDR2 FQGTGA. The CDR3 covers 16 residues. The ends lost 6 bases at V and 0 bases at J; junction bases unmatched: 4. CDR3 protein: CASSKGQGTNTGELFF. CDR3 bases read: TGTGCCAGCAGTAAGGGACAGGGGACGAACACCGGGGAG.

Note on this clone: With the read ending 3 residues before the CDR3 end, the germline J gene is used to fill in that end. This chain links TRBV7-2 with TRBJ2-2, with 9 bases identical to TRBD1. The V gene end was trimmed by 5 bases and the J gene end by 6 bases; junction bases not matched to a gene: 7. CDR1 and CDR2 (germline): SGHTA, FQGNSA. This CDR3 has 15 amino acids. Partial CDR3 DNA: TGTGCCAGCAGCGTTACAGGGGGCGTTGCCGGGGAG. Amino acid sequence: CASSVTGGVAGE. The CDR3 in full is CASSVTGGVAGELFF.

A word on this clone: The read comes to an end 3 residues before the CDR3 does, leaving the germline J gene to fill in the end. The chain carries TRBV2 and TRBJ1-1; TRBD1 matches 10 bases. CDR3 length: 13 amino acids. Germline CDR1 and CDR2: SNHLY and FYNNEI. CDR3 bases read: TGTGCCAGCAGTGGAGGGACAGGGGATGGA. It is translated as CASSGGTGDG. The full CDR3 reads CASSGGTGDGAFF.

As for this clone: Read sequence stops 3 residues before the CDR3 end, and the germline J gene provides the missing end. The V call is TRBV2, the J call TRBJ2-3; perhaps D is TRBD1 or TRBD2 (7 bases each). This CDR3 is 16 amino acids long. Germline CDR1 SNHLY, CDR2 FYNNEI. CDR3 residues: CASSEATGRGNQPQYF. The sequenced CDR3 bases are TGTGCCAGCAGTGAAGCGACAGGGAGGGGGAATCAGCCG.

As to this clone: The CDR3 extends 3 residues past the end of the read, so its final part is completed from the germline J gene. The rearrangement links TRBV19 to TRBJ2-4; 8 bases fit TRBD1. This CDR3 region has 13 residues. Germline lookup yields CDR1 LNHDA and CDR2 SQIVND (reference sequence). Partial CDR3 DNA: TGTGCCAGTAGTGCGGACAGGGTCGGGGGT. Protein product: CASSADRVGG. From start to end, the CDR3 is CASSADRVGGQYF. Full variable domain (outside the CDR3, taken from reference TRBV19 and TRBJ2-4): DGGITQSPKYLFRKEGQNVTLSCEQNLNHDAMYWYRQDPGQGLRLIYYSQIVNDFQKGDIAEGYSVSREKKESFPLTVTSAQKNPTAFYLCASSADRVGGQYFGAGTRLSVL.

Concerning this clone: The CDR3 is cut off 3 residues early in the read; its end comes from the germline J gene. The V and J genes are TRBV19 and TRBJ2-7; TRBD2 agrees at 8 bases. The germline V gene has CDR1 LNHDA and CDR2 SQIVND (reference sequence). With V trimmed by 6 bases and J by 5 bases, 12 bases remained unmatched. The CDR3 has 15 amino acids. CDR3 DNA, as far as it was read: TGTGCCAGTAGCCCACGGGGGGGAGGGGACAACGAG. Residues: CASSPRGGGDNE. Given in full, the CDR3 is CASSPRGGGDNEQYF.

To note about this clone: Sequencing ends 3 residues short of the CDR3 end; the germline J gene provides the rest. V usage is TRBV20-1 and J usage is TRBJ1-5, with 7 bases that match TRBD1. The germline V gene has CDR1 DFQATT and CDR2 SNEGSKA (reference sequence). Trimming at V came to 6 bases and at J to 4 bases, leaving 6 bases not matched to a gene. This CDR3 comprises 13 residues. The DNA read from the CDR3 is TGCAGTGCAACCCGGGACAGAAATCAGCCC. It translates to CSATRDRNQP. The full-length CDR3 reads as CSATRDRNQPQHF.

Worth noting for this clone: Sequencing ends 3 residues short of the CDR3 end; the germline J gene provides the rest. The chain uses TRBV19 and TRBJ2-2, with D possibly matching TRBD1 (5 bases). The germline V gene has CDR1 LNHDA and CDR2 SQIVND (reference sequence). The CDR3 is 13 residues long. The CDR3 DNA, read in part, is TGTGCCAGTTCAAAACAGGCGCGGTCACCG. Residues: CASSKQARSP. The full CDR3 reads CASSKQARSPLFF.

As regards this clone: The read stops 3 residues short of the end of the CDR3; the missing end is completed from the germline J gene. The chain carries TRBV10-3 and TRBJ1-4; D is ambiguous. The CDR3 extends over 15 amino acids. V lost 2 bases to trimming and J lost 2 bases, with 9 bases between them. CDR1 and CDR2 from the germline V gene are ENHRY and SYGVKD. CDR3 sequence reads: CAISEEDRTNEKLFF. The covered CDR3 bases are TGTGCCATCAGTGAGGAAGATCGGACTAATGAAAAA.

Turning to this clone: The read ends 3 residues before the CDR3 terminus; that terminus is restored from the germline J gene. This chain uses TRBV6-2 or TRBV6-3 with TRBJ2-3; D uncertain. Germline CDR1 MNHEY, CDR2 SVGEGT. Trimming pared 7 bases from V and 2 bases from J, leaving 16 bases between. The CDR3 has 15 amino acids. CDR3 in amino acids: CASKGRSSSTDTQYF. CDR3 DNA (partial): TGTGCCAGCAAGGGCAGATCTTCGTCCACAGATACG.

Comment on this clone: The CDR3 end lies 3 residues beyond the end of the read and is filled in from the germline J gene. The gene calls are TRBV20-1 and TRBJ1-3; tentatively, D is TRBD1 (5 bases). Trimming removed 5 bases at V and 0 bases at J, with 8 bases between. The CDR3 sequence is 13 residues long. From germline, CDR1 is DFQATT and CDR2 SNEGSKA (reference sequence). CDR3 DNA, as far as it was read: TGCAGTGCTTCGACAGTCTCTGGAAACACC. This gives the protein CSASTVSGNT. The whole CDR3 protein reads CSASTVSGNTIYF.